Listed here are 25 T cell receptor beta chains from one sample, sequenced in a study of OX40 agonist ivuxolimab in advanced cancers. Profiled with immunoSEQ multiplex PCR; TCRdb holds only in-frame clones, not every one. This table has tens of thousands of clones, around 91% appearing once. Specimen: CD4+ or CD8+ T cells sorted from blood, collected in a trial of the OX40 agonist ivuxolimab. All receptors come from an adult with an advanced solid tumor such as melanoma, head and neck, liver or kidney cancer.

The V gene is TRBV6-1, the J gene TRBJ2-1, with TRBD1 matching over 10 bases. The CDR3 consists of 14 residues. The V segment lost 6 bases and the J segment 9 bases; nucleotides outside the gene matches: 8. Germline V lookup: CDR1 MNHNS, CDR2 SASEGT. The CDR3 spells CASSYRQGASEQFF. Here the CDR3 DNA reads TGTGCCAGCAGCTATAGACAGGGGGCAAGTGAGCAGTTCTTC.

Here the CDR3 DNA reads TGTGCCAGCAGCCGTGCGAATGAGCAGTTCTTC. Protein: CASSRANEQFF. The gene calls are TRBV5-4 and TRBJ2-1, with D unresolved. CDR3 length: 11 amino acids. Per germline, CDR1 SGHNT and CDR2 YYREEE (reference sequence). V was cut by 4 bases and J by 7 bases, with 6 bases left in between. The full variable domain, in which reference TRBV5-4 and TRBJ2-1 provide the parts outside the CDR3, is ETGVTQSPTHLIKTRGQQVTLRCSSQSGHNTVSWYQQALGQGPQFIFQYYREEENGRGNFPPRFSGLQFPNYSSELNVNALELDDSALYLCASSRANEQFFGPGTRLTVL.

This chain links TRBV5-1 with TRBJ2-3, with 9 positions matching TRBD1. The CDR3 has 14 residues. Germline CDR1 reads SGHRS; CDR2 reads YFSETQ. Unmatched junction bases numbered 2, after V lost 3 bases and J lost 3 bases. CDR3 bases: TGCGCCAGCAGCTGGACAGGGGTGACAGATACGCAGTATTTT. Translated, it gives CASSWTGVTDTQYF.

The chain combines TRBV28 with TRBJ1-4; tentative D call: TRBD1 (6 bases). Trimming stripped 1 base from V and 12 bases from J, with 12 bases between. Germline CDR1 and CDR2: MDHEN and SYDVKM. The CDR3 loop spans 13 amino acids. CDR3 DNA sequence: TGTGCCAGCAGTTTATATCAGACAGGCGAACTGTTTTTT. This gives the protein CASSLYQTGELFF.

The rearrangement links TRBV2 to TRBJ1-3; the match to TRBD1 covers 7 bases. The V segment lost 2 bases and the J segment 2 bases; nucleotides outside the gene matches: 0. Germline V gene lookup returns CDR1 SNHLY and CDR2 FYNNEI. This CDR3 is 14 amino acids long. CDR3 coding DNA: TGTGCCAGCAGTGAACAGGGGGCTGGAAACACCATATATTTT. This gives the protein CASSEQGAGNTIYF.

This clone was picked up one time. V gene TRBV28 combines with J gene TRBJ2-4, with 7 bases lining up with TRBD1. The CDR3 is made up of 15 amino acids. The germline gives CDR1 MDHEN, CDR2 SYDVKM. J was trimmed by 6 bases and V by 6 bases; bases with no gene match: 11. The CDR3 region has the DNA TGTGCCAGCAGATCCACGACAGGGTTCGGAAACATTCAGTACTTC. The encoded protein is CASRSTTGFGNIQYF.

This chain links TRBV18 with TRBJ2-7; 7 bases are a match to TRBD2. Trimming took 3 bases from V and 4 from J; bases not matched to a gene: 9. The CDR3 spans 15 residues. Germline V CDR1 and CDR2: KGHSH, LQKENI. CDR3 in amino acids: CASSPSIAAGYEQYF. CDR3 coding DNA: TGTGCCAGCTCACCCAGCATCGCAGCGGGGTACGAGCAGTACTTC.

The chain is built from TRBV29-1 and TRBJ2-1; TRBD2 is a possible D gene (6 bases). Germline-derived CDR1 and CDR2 are SQVTM and ANQGSEA. The CDR3 has 11 residues. V shed 6 bases and J shed 8 bases, with 11 bases lying between them. As DNA, the CDR3 is TGCAGCGTCCCATGGGGGGATGAGCAGTTCTTC. Its translation: CSVPWGDEQFF.

The DNA of the CDR3 is TGCAGCTCACAAGCACCCGGGTCCTACGAGCAGTACTTC. This gives the protein CSSQAPGSYEQYF. The V and J genes are TRBV29-1 and TRBJ2-7; the D is unclear. The V end was cut by 8 bases, the J end by 1 base, with 15 bases between. The CDR3 is made up of 13 amino acids. Germline CDR1 reads SQVTM; CDR2 reads ANQGSEA.

This rearrangement joins TRBV5-6 to TRBJ1-1; D remains ambiguous. V lost 0 bases and J 6 bases, leaving 3 bases between the germline ends. Per the germline V gene, CDR1 is SGHDT and CDR2 is YYEEEE. The CDR3 length is 11 residues. The CDR3 loop reads CASSLASEAFF. CDR3 nucleotides: TGTGCCAGCAGCTTGGCCTCTGAAGCTTTCTTT.

The rearrangement links TRBV4-2 to TRBJ1-1; D unresolved. Trimming took 2 bases from V and 1 from J, leaving 11 bases between them. The CDR3 extends over 15 amino acids. Germline CDR1 reads LGHNA; CDR2 reads YNFKEQ. Here the CDR3 DNA reads TGTGCCAGCAGCCAAAGACCGGACGGGAACACTGAAGCTTTCTTT. Translated, it gives CASSQRPDGNTEAFF.

This chain uses TRBV7-9 with TRBJ2-3; no firm D call. The CDR3 sequence is 14 residues long. Germline assignment: CDR1 SEHNR and CDR2 FQNEAQ (reference sequence). V gave up 0 bases and J gave up 0 bases, with 4 bases separating them. CDR3 residues: CASSLASSTDTQYF. The CDR3 DNA sequence: TGTGCCAGCAGCTTAGCTTCCAGCACAGATACGCAGTATTTT.

The chain is built from TRBV7-9 and TRBJ2-7, with 7 nucleotides matching TRBD1. The CDR3 has 13 residues. The J segment lost 7 bases and the V segment lost 2 bases, leaving 5 bases of the junction unmatched. CDR1 is SEHNR, CDR2 FQNEAQ, per germline (reference sequence). This CDR3 reads CASSLMTGKEQYF. In DNA form, the CDR3 reads TGTGCCAGCAGCTTAATGACAGGGAAAGAGCAGTACTTC.

The chain is built from TRBV11-1 and TRBJ1-6, with TRBD1 matching 11 bases. Trimming at V came to 4 bases and at J to 10 bases, leaving 9 bases not matched to a gene. In germline, CDR1 is SGHAT, CDR2 FQDESV (reference sequence). This CDR3 is 16 amino acids long. CDR3 nucleotide sequence: TGTGCCAGCAGCTCGAGGACAGGGGGCACGAGCTCACCCCTCCACTTT. This encodes CASSSRTGGTSSPLHF.

The chain employs TRBV9 and TRBJ2-2; no firm D call. The CDR3 has 17 amino acids. Trimming took off 1 base at V and 0 bases at J, with 13 bases between the two ends. Germline V gives CDR1 SGDLS, CDR2 YYNGEE. This CDR3 reads CASSVRRNSPNTGELFF. The CDR3, as DNA: TGTGCCAGCAGCGTAAGAAGAAACAGCCCGAACACCGGGGAGCTGTTTTTT.

This clone appeared a single time. The chain is built from TRBV6-6 and TRBJ2-7; no clear D gene. V lost 7 bases to trimming and J lost 3 bases, with 13 bases between them. This CDR3 comprises 13 residues. CDR1 and CDR2 from the germline V gene are MNHNY and SVGAGI (reference sequence). In nucleotides, the CDR3 is TGTGCCAGCACCACCGGCGCGCTCTACGAGCAGTACTTC. It specifies CASTTGALYEQYF.

This chain connects TRBV6-6 to TRBJ2-1; 7 bases are shared with TRBD1. This CDR3 region has 14 residues. The germline V gene encodes CDR1 MNHNY and CDR2 SVGAGI (reference sequence). The V and J ends lost 4 bases and 4 bases, in that order; junction bases with no gene match: 4. Here the CDR3 DNA reads TGTGCCAGCAGTTTCAGGGGGAATTACAATGAGCAGTTCTTC. As protein: CASSFRGNYNEQFF.

On this clone itself: A much larger clone lies one base from this, so it may be a read error. The V call is TRBV2, the J call TRBJ1-1; no reliable D call. The CDR3 consists of 13 residues. Germline CDR1 SNHLY, CDR2 FYNNEI. Trimming shortened V by 1 base and J by 1 base, and 4 bases separated the two germline ends. For the CDR3, the DNA is TGTGCCAGCAGTGAAGAGGGGAACACTGAAGCTTTCTTT. Translated, it gives CASSEEGNTEAFF.

This clone was detected a few times. The V gene is TRBV5-4, the J gene TRBJ1-5, with D maybe TRBD1 (6 bases). V was clipped by 2 bases and J by 3 bases, with 9 bases between them. CDR1 is SGHNT, CDR2 YYREEE, per germline (reference sequence). CDR3 length equals 14 residues. CDR3 in DNA: TGTGCCAGCAGCTTACAGGGATCCAATCAGCCCCAGCATTTT. This translates into CASSLQGSNQPQHF.

The chain links TRBV4-2 to TRBJ1-2; TRBD1 aligns across 11 bases. This CDR3 contains 16 residues. J was trimmed by 6 bases and V by 4 bases; bases with no gene match: 10. Germline V gene data show CDR1 as LGHNA and CDR2 as YNFKEQ. The CDR3 is CASSLQGTGGRNGYTF. The DNA for the CDR3 is TGTGCCAGCAGCCTTCAGGGGACAGGGGGGAGAAATGGCTACACCTTC.

DNA for the CDR3: TGTGCCAGCAGCCCGGGCGGGTCAGCCCTGACCTACGAGCAGTACTTC. Translating it yields CASSPGGSALTYEQYF. V and J are TRBV5-4 and TRBJ2-7, with D possibly being TRBD2 (5 bases). The V end was cut by 4 bases, the J end by 2 bases, with 19 bases between. The CDR3 contains 16 residues. Per germline, CDR1 SGHNT and CDR2 YYREEE (reference sequence). The whole variable domain, remainder taken from reference TRBV5-4 and TRBJ2-7, is ETGVTQSPTHLIKTRGQQVTLRCSSQSGHNTVSWYQQALGQGPQFIFQYYREEENGRGNFPPRFSGLQFPNYSSELNVNALELDDSALYLCASSPGGSALTYEQYFGPGTRLTVT.

The chain has TRBV2 and TRBJ2-3; 7 bases are shared with TRBD1. J was trimmed by 2 bases and V by 4 bases; bases with no gene match: 6. Looked up from germline, CDR1 is SNHLY and CDR2 is FYNNEI. The CDR3 length is 15 residues. The CDR3 nucleotides are TGTGCCAGCAGTGGGGGTACAGGGGACACAGATACGCAGTATTTT. Translating gives CASSGGTGDTDTQYF.

The chain combines TRBV28 with TRBJ1-3; D unresolved. This CDR3 comprises 14 residues. V lost 2 bases, J lost 2 bases, and 7 bases lay in between. CDR1 and CDR2 from the germline V gene are MDHEN and SYDVKM. The chain's CDR3 is CASSLRGPGNTIYF. In nucleotides, the CDR3 is TGTGCCAGCAGTTTACGAGGGCCTGGAAACACCATATATTTT. Complete variable domain (other parts from reference TRBV28 and TRBJ1-3): DVKVTQSSRYLVKRTGEKVFLECVQDMDHENMFWYRQDPGLGLRLIYFSYDVKMKEKGDIPEGYSVSREKKERFSLILESASTNQTSMYLCASSLRGPGNTIYFGEGSWLTVV.

The gene calls are TRBV18 and TRBJ1-3, with D perhaps TRBD1 (5 bases). The CDR3 extends over 16 amino acids. Germline V gene sequence: CDR1 KGHSH, CDR2 LQKENI. V was cut by 3 bases and J by 0 bases, with 12 bases left in between. CDR3 protein: CASSPGTTSSGNTIYF. CDR3 bases: TGTGCCAGCTCACCCGGGACGACGTCCTCTGGAAACACCATATATTTT.

This clone was seen just once. The chain carries TRBV5-1 and TRBJ2-7; D is ambiguous. The germline gives CDR1 SGHRS, CDR2 YFSETQ. The CDR3 sequence is 13 residues long. V lost 4 bases to trimming and J lost 1 base, with 9 bases between them. CDR3 DNA: TGCGCCAGCAGCACTACCTCGTCCTACGAGCAGTACTTC. Its protein product is CASSTTSSYEQYF.